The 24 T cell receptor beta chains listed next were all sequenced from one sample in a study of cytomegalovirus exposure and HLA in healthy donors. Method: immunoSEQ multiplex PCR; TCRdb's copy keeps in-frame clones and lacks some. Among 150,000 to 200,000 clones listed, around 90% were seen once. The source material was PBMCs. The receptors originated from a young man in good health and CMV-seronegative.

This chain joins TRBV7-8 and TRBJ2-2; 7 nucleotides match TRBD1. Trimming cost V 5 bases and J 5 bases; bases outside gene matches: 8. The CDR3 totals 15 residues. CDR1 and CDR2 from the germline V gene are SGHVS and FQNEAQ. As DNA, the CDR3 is TGTGCCAGCAGCCTTGCCTACAGGGGAACCGGGGAGCTGTTTTTT. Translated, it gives CASSLAYRGTGELFF.

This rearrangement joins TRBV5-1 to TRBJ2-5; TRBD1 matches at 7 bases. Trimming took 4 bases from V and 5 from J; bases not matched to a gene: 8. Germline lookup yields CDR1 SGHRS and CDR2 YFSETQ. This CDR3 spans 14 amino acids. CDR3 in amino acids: CASSLTGWKETQYF. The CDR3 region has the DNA TGCGCCAGCAGCCTGACAGGGTGGAAGGAGACCCAGTACTTC. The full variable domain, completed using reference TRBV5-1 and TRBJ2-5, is KAGVTQTPRYLIKTRGQQVTLSCSPISGHRSVSWYQQTPGQGLQFLFEYFSETQRNKGNFPGRFSGRQFSNSRSEMNVSTLELGDSALYLCASSLTGWKETQYFGPGTRLLVL.

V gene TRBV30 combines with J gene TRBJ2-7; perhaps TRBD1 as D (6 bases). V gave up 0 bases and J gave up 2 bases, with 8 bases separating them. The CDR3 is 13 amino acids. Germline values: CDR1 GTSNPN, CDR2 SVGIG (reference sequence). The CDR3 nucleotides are TGTGCCTGGAGTGTCGGACAGACCTACGAGCAGTACGTC. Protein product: CAWSVGQTYEQYV.

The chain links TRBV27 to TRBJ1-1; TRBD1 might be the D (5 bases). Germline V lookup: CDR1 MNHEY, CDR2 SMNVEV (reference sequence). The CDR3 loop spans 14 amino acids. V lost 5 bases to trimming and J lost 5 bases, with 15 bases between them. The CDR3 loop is CASSDGQGITEAFF. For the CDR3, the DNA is TGTGCCAGCAGTGATGGGCAGGGAATAACTGAAGCTTTCTTT.

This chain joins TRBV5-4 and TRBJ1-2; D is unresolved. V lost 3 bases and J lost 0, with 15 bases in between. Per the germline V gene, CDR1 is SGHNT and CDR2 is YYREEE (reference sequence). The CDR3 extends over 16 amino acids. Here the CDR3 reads CASSSLLKLANYGYTF. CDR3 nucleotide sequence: TGTGCCAGCAGCTCGTTACTTAAGCTTGCTAACTATGGCTACACCTTC. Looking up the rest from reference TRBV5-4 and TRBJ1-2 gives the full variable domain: ETGVTQSPTHLIKTRGQQVTLRCSSQSGHNTVSWYQQALGQGPQFIFQYYREEENGRGNFPPRFSGLQFPNYSSELNVNALELDDSALYLCASSSLLKLANYGYTFGSGTRLTVV.

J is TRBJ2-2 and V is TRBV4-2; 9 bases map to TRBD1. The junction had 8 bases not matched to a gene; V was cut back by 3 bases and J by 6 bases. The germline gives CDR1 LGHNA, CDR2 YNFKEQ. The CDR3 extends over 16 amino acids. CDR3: CASSQLPGQGAGELFF. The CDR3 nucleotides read TGTGCCAGCAGCCAGCTCCCGGGACAGGGAGCCGGGGAGCTGTTTTTT.

The CDR3 sequence: CASSPKAGPYEQYF. In DNA form, the CDR3 reads TGCGCCAGCAGCCCCAAAGCGGGACCCTACGAGCAGTACTTC. The chain uses TRBV4-1 and TRBJ2-7; 7 bases map to TRBD2. CDR3 size: 14 residues. J was trimmed by 2 bases and V by 4 bases; bases with no gene match: 5. The V gene's germline CDR1 is MGHRA and CDR2 YSYEKL.

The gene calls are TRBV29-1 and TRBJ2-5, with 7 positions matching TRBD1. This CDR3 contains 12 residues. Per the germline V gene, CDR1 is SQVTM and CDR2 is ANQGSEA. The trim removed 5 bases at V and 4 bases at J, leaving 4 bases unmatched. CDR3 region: CSVRQGLETQYF. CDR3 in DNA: TGCAGCGTTCGACAGGGTTTAGAGACCCAGTACTTC.

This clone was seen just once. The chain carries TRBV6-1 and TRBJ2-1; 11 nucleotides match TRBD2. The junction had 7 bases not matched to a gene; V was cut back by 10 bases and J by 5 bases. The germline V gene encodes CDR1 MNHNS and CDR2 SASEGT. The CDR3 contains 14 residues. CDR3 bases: TGTGCCACCCAGACTAGCGGGACCCACAATGAGCAGTTCTTC. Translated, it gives CATQTSGTHNEQFF.

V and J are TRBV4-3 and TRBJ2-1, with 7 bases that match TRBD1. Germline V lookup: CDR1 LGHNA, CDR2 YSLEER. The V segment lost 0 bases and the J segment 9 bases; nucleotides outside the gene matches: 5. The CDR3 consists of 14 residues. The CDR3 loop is CASSQERSGGEQFF. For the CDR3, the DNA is TGCGCCAGCAGCCAAGAACGATCAGGGGGTGAGCAGTTCTTC.

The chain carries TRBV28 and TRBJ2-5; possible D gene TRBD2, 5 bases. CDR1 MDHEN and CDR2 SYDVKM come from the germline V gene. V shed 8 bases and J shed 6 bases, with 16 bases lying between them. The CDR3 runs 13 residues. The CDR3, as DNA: TGTGCCAGCTGGACCCGGACTCTAAAGACCCAGTACTTC. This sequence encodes CASWTRTLKTQYF.

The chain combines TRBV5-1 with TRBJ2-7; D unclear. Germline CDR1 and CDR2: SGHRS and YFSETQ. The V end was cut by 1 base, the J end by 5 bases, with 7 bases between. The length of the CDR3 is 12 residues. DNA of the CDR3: TGCGCCAGCAGCTTGTCAGGTGACGAGCAGTACTTC. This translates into CASSLSGDEQYF.

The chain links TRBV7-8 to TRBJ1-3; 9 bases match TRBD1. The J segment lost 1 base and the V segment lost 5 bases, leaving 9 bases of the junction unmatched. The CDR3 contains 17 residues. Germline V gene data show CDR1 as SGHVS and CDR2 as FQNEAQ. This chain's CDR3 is CASSPGTGRFSGNTIYF. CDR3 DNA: TGTGCCAGCAGCCCCGGGACAGGGAGGTTTTCTGGAAACACCATATATTTT.

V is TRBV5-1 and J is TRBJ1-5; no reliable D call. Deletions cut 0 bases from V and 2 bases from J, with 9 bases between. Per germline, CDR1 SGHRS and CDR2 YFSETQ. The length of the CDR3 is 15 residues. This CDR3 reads CASSLAGRRNQPQHF. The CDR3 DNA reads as TGCGCCAGCAGCTTGGCAGGTAGACGCAATCAGCCCCAGCATTTT.

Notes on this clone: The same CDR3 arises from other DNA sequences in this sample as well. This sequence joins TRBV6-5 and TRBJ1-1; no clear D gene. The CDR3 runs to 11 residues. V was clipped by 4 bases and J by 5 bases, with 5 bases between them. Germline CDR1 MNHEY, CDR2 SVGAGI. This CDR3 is CASSFQTEAFF. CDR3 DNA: TGTGCCAGCAGTTTTCAGACTGAAGCTTTCTTT.

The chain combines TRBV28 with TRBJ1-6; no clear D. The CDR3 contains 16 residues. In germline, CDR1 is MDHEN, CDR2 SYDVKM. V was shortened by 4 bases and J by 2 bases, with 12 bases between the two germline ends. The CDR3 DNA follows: TGTGCCAGCAGTTCCGGGTCCGGGACCTATAATTCACCCCTCCACTTT. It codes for CASSSGSGTYNSPLHF.

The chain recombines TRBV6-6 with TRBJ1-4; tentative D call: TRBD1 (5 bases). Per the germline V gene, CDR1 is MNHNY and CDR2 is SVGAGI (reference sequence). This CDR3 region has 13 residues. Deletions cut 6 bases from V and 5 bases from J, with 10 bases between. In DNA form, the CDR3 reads TGTGCCAGCAGACCACGACAGAATGAAAAACTGTTTTTT. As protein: CASRPRQNEKLFF.

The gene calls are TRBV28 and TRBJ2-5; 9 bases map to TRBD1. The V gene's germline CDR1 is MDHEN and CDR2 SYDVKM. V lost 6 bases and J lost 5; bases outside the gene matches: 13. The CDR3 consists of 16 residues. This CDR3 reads CASSLHRQGVGETQYF. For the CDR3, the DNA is TGTGCCAGCAGCCTTCATCGACAGGGGGTTGGGGAGACCCAGTACTTC.

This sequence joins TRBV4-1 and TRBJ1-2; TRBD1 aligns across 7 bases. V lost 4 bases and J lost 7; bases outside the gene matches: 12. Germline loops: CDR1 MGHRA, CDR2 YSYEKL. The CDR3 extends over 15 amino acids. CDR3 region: CASSLGQRTFRGYTF. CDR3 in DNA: TGCGCCAGCAGCCTGGGACAGAGGACTTTCCGTGGCTACACCTTC.

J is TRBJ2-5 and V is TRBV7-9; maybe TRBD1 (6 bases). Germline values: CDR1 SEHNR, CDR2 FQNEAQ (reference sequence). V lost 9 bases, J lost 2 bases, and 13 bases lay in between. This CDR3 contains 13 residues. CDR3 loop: CASLQGPQETQYF. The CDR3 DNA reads TGTGCCAGTCTACAGGGCCCGCAAGAGACCCAGTACTTC. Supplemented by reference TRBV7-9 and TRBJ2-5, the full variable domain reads DTGVSQNPRHKITKRGQNVTFRCDPISEHNRLYWYRQTLGQGPEFLTYFQNEAQLEKSRLLSDRFSAERPKGSFSTLEIQRTEQGDSAMYLCASLQGPQETQYFGPGTRLLVL.

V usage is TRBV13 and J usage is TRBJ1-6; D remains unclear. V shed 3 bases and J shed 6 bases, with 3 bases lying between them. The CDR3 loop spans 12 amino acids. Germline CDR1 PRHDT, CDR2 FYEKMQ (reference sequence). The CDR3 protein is CASSLSNSPLHF. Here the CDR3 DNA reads TGTGCCAGCAGCTTGAGTAATTCACCCCTCCACTTT.

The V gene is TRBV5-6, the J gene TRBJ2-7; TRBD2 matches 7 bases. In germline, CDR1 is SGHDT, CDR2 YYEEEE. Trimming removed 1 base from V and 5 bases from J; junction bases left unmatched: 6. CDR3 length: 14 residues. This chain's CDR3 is CASSLSGVSHEQYV. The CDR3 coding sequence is TGTGCCAGCAGCTTGAGCGGGGTCAGCCACGAGCAGTACGTC.

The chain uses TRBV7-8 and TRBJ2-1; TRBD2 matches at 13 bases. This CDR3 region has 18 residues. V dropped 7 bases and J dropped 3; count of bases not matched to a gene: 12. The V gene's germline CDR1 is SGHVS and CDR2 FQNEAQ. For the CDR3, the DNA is TGTGCCAGCACCCGGACTAGCGGGAGTGTAGAGGTCTACAATGAGCAGTTCTTC. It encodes CASTRTSGSVEVYNEQFF.

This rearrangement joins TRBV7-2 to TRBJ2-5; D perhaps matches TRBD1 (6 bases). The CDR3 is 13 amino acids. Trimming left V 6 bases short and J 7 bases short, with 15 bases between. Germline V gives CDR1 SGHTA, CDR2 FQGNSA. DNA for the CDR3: TGTGCCAGCAGTCCAGGGGTTGGGGCGACCCAGTACTTC. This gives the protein CASSPGVGATQYF.